In its sample, the clone carrying this T cell receptor (beta chain) was seen once. The CDR3 spans 13 residues. The germline gives CDR1 LGHNA, CDR2 YSLEER. Unmatched junction bases numbered 2, after V lost 4 bases and J lost 3 bases. Patients of the Seattle cohort, enrolled during active infection, were followed longitudinally. The repertoire was sequenced with immunoSEQ multiplex PCR; TCRdb's copy has only in-frame clones and lacks some. The sample comprises approximately 75,000 clones, roughly 90% of which are singletons, and approximately 5.8% rests with the top ten. These data belong to a study of blood T cell repertoires in COVID-19.

Sequences were obtained from peripheral blood. The clonotype was recovered from a man older than 75 with COVID-19, enrolled during active disease. The V and J genes are TRBV4-3 and TRBJ2-7; 8 bases are shared with TRBD1. The CDR3 coding sequence is TGCGCCAGCAGCCCGGACAGGGACTACGAGCAGTACTTC. It is translated as CASSPDRDYEQYF.